Listed below are T cell receptor beta chains from one sample, sequenced in a study of blood T cell repertoires in COVID-19. Here immunoSEQ multiplex PCR was the method, and the copy in TCRdb shows in-frame clones only, minus some. There are more than 300,000 clones in the sample; 70% to 90% occur only once, and roughly 4.5% lies in the top ten. Sequencing was performed on PBMCs or T cells enriched from blood (not recorded which). All receptors derive from a man aged 25 to 40 who had recovered from COVID-19. Both conserved end residues are part of each CDR3.

v_gene	CDR3aa
TRBV27	CASSPGGWQLNTEAFF
TRBV20-1	CSATLGGTQHF
TRBV19	CASSMTVAYEQYF
TRBV7-2	CASSFDRGLGELFF
TRBV4-2	CASSQESMGRGLRVEAFF
TRBV30	CAWRGLEAFF
TRBV24-1	CATSDSLAGAGELFF
TRBV12-5	CASGLAILPGLAGRSYNEQFF
TRBV15	CATSGLNPGQGQGYTF
TRBV7-2	CASREGSNAHTQYF
TRBV27	CASSLGLAIDEQFF
TRBV4-1	CASSQEVTGDTEAFF
TRBV28	CASSEMGQDSGANVLTF
TRBV27	CASSLWSGAANTEAFF
TRBV6-5	CASSTGWGLGLEAFF
TRBV7-9	CASSLGQGGTGELFF
TRBV27	CASSFQMNTEAFF
TRBV28	CASSSTFNRGFVMNTEAFF
TRBV2	CASSGQGLFSYGYTF
TRBV11-2	CASSLGQSRGTEAFF
TRBV20-1	CSARAADTQYF
TRBV10-2	CASSDLGQEKLFF
TRBV7-2	CASSLDTKQYF
TRBV7-2	CASSSGQGTYNEQFF
TRBV7-9	CAIQDRTSTDTQYF
TRBV7-8	CASSLEAGPRGYTF
TRBV6-6	CASSLGQGAGNEQFF
TRBV5-1	CASSLAQGSNTIYF
TRBV18	CASSPQGAYGYTF
TRBV5-1	CASNFWGQVYNEQFF
TRBV19	CASSLGGLGDTQYF
TRBV2	CASVKTTGKTGELFF
TRBV6-6	CASSNKQISGNTIYF
TRBV9	CASSDGLAGFQETQYF
TRBV28	CASSMGTVNSPLHF
TRBV5-1	CASCLAQGGETQYF
TRBV2	CASSEAGSGYGYTF
TRBV12-3/TRBV12-4	CASSFVRLGEAFF
TRBV9	CASSVGGQGDQPQHF
TRBV2	CASSDSGGGANVLTF
TRBV5-1	CASSLGTGVREQYF
TRBV30	CAWSRDSRAETQYF
TRBV27	CASSLDRNTEAFF
TRBV7-8	CASSRGGDRQPQHF
TRBV2	CASTPAGQGRGFF
TRBV7-9	CASSLGQGEGGELFF
TRBV11-2	CASSLFTGELFF
TRBV19	CASSPTGSTPGKLFF
TRBV7-9	CASSLVGRGGEAFF
TRBV14	CASSQGQGWGYTF
TRBV13	CASSQDRIAYEQYF
TRBV18	CASSRPGGTEAFF
TRBV12-2	CASRPHYGQGPNQPQHF
TRBV2	CASSDSGGRANIQYF
TRBV5-1	CASSLVLGLEGTGELFF
TRBV5-1	CASKGTSGRDYSYNEQFF
TRBV5-6	CASSLSIREQYF
TRBV5-1	CASSLDPGTGGYTF